This T cell receptor (beta chain) originates from a study of T cells in Graves' hyperthyroidism and ophthalmopathy (dated by TCRdb to between 2019 and 2020). About the study as a whole: Peripheral blood was sampled at the time of initial diagnosis, prior to any treatment. The 100 discovery patients were divided at random into training and test sets in a 7:3 ratio. After blood sampling, hyperthyroidism patients were treated with methimazole at a starting dose of 30 mg daily, and ophthalmopathy patients were treated with high-dose intravenous methylprednisolone. TCR Vbeta CDR3 sequencing of some 140 peripheral blood samples (43 ophthalmopathy, 75 hyperthyroidism and around 17 progressor patients) is reported in the paper. A discovery cohort of about a hundred patients, roughly 45 with Graves' ophthalmopathy and 57 with stable Graves' hyperthyroidism, was used to find distinguishing TCR V-J signatures. The study also compared thyroid tissue and blood T-cell repertoires from 6 or 7 Graves' hyperthyroidism patients. An independent validation cohort of around 19 hyperthyroidism patients and 15 or so patients who later progressed to ophthalmopathy tested prospective prediction of ophthalmopathy.

Reading from cysteine to phenylalanine, the CDR3 counts 15 amino acids. The DNA shown is the 45-base CDR3, in frame from base 1. The germline V gene (reference sequence) provides CDR1 MNHNY and CDR2 SVGAGI. V has 2 bases trimmed and J has 7 bases trimmed; junction bases matching no gene number 3. This clonotype occurred many times. Its antigen is not yet known. No much larger clone exists at a distance of one base, and base qualities are not known. The TCR beta CDR3 regions were amplified from the RNA transcripts. A first-round RT-PCR of the TCR CDR3 used the HTBI primer set with the Qiagen OneStep RT-PCR kit. A second multiplex PCR round built the libraries, followed by size selection and purification. Paired-end sequencing of the libraries was performed with 100 bp reads on an Illumina HiSeq2000. As for how the authors treated the data: SOAPnuke was used to process the raw data, throwing out any read that contained adapters or uncalled bases, had a mean Phred below 15, or lacked an exact constant-primer or identifier match. High-quality paired reads were merged with COPE v1.2.5, and unique nucleotide sequences were defined as clonotypes. MiTCR v1.1 was used to align the clonotypes against IMGT TRBV, TRBD and TRBJ reference segments. The analysis was restricted to V-J combinations with a frequency above 0.0001, which together covered about 99% of the repertoires. A TCS score was defined as the ratio between F50 (clonal expansion) and ExV (chaos), using BLOSUM62-based TCRdist between CDR3 peptides within each V-J. Welch's t-statistics and random forest reduced roughly 500 V-J features to roughly 13, which were used in a naive Bayes classifier (R e1071). TCRdb reprocessed the public reads (quality trimming at Q25 with fastp, clone calling with MiXCR) and kept in-frame beta chains. Entries that share a CDR3 protein sequence are merged under the most common genes and DNA. TCRdb's processing, not the study's, gives the V and J calls here. This sample lists 250,000 to 300,000 distinct CDR3 sequences; 17% were detected once. The ten largest clones capture approximately 60% of the sample.

Overall study results and their limits: Ophthalmopathy was separated from stable hyperthyroidism by a 13 V-J signature model, with roughly 88% sensitivity and around 81% specificity obtained in cross-validation and 80%/75% obtained in testing. Sample size was not statistically predetermined, and blinding of investigators to group allocation was not performed. During validation, the model predicted progression to ophthalmopathy a median of around six months ahead of onset, with roughly 65% sensitivity and more than 72% specificity. Most expanded thyroid clonotypes (frequency above 0.001) were also detected in blood, a finding suggesting that blood repertoires may reflect thyroid immune responses.

Ophthalmopathy patients had moderately to severely active disease, with a Clinical Activity Score of 3 or more, a NOSPECS grade of 4 or more, and a disease duration of less than 3 months. Exclusion was applied to patients with uncontrolled infections, other autoimmune diseases, pregnancy or lactation. Diagnoses were based on clinical symptoms, serum thyroxine and TRAb, thyroid ultrasound and orbital computed tomography. PBMCs were separated from around 9.1 ml of fresh peripheral blood using Ficoll-Paque density gradient centrifugation. Total RNA was extracted with Trizol reagent, and quality was checked on an Agilent 2100 Bioanalyzer.

Input material: blood. The chain joins TRBV6-6 to TRBJ1-6; 9 central bases correspond to TRBD1. The receptor's source is a woman between 55 and 75 years old with Graves' ophthalmopathy. The DNA sequence is as follows: TGTGCCAGCAGTTACCTCGGACAGGGGAATTCACCCCTCCACTTT. This encodes CASSYLGQGNSPLHF.